This passage covers 30 T cell receptor beta chains from one sample sequenced in a study of cytomegalovirus exposure and HLA in healthy donors. 13 Jbeta primers and 60 Vbeta primers were used for the PCR. The table came from immunoSEQ multiplex PCR; TCRdb's copy has only in-frame clones and leaves some out. The data contain some 87,000 clones, 60% to 80% of them singletons. Sequencing was done on a sample of PBMCs. The receptors were gathered from a woman aged 35 to 49 in good health and CMV-seropositive.

V and J are TRBV4-1 and TRBJ2-6; 7 bases agree with TRBD1. The CDR3 totals 19 residues. The ends lost 2 bases at V and 0 bases at J; junction bases unmatched: 10. Germline V gene sequence: CDR1 MGHRA, CDR2 YSYEKL. The DNA of the CDR3 is TGCGCCAGCAGCCAACCCCGACAGGGCACCTTCTCTGGGGCCAACGTCCTGACTTTC. Protein: CASSQPRQGTFSGANVLTF.

This clone was seen once. The rearrangement links TRBV6-5 to TRBJ1-1, with 9 bases identical to TRBD1. Looked up from germline, CDR1 is MNHEY and CDR2 is SVGAGI. This CDR3 region has 15 residues. V was pared by 6 bases and J by 11 bases, with 16 bases of the junction left unmatched. CDR3 sequence (DNA): TGTGCCAGCAGCTCTACCGGGACAGGGTACCTGGGCGCTTTCTTT. It translates to CASSSTGTGYLGAFF.

The V and J genes are TRBV6-6 and TRBJ1-6, with a weak D call TRBD1 (5 bases). The CDR3 runs 13 residues. Germline CDR1 and CDR2: MNHNY and SVGAGI (reference sequence). Trimming removed 7 bases at V and 7 bases at J, with 11 bases between. The CDR3 sequence is CASTGVSNSPLHF. CDR3 nucleotides: TGTGCCAGCACGGGGGTATCCAATTCACCCCTCCACTTT.

The genes are TRBV6-5 and TRBJ2-1; D may be TRBD2 (5 bases). With 2 bases removed from V and 7 bases from J, the gap between germline ends came to 18 bases. Germline V gene lookup returns CDR1 MNHEY and CDR2 SVGAGI. This CDR3 has 16 residues. The CDR3 spells CASSYVRSAGGNEQFF. DNA for the CDR3: TGTGCCAGCAGTTACGTGCGAAGCGCCGGAGGAAATGAGCAGTTCTTC.

The rearrangement links TRBV5-1 to TRBJ2-1; weak D call: TRBD1 (5 bases). The germline V gene has CDR1 SGHRS and CDR2 YFSETQ. The V end was cut by 1 base, the J end by 8 bases, with 19 bases between. CDR3 length: 16 amino acids. In nucleotides, the CDR3 is TGCGCCAGCAGCTTGACCGACAGTAACCTGGGTCATGAGCAGTTCTTC. It yields the protein CASSLTDSNLGHEQFF.

V usage is TRBV30 and J usage is TRBJ2-7; tentatively, D is TRBD1 (5 bases). The V gene's germline CDR1 is GTSNPN and CDR2 SVGIG (reference sequence). The CDR3 loop spans 12 amino acids. V was shortened by 4 bases and J by 5 bases, with 12 bases between the two germline ends. CDR3 loop: CAWNKGLDEQYF. For the CDR3, the DNA is TGTGCCTGGAATAAGGGGCTCGACGAGCAGTACTTC.

This clone was counted a few times. The V gene is TRBV7-9, the J gene TRBJ1-1; the D is unclear. Germline V gives CDR1 SEHNR, CDR2 FQNEAQ (reference sequence). The CDR3 consists of 12 residues. Trimming took off 3 bases at V and 4 bases at J, with 6 bases between the two ends. In nucleotides, the CDR3 is TGTGCCAGCAGCTTCGGAGTCACTGAAGCTTTCTTT. Translated, it gives CASSFGVTEAFF.

The CDR3 sequence is CASRTGLVPYNEQFF. CDR3 in DNA: TGTGCCAGCAGAACGGGACTAGTTCCCTACAATGAGCAGTTCTTC. The chain has TRBV2 and TRBJ2-1, with 8 positions matching TRBD2. The CDR3 covers 15 residues. V lost 6 bases, J lost 2 bases, and 6 bases stayed unmatched. In germline, CDR1 is SNHLY, CDR2 FYNNEI.

This clone was observed a few times. The genes are TRBV7-9 and TRBJ2-7; D is ambiguous. The CDR3 length is 14 residues. Germline V lookup: CDR1 SEHNR, CDR2 FQNEAQ (reference sequence). Trimming removed 3 bases from V and 2 bases from J, with 11 bases in between. The chain's CDR3 is CASSFDHLPYEQYF. The CDR3 region has the DNA TGTGCCAGCAGCTTCGATCACTTGCCCTACGAGCAGTACTTC.

This clone was recorded once. The genes are TRBV9 and TRBJ2-5; D remains ambiguous. The J call is in doubt because the DNA end fits TRBJ2-7 better. Germline V gene lookup returns CDR1 SGDLS and CDR2 YYNGEE. The CDR3 runs to 13 residues. DNA of the CDR3: TGTGCCAGCAGCGCGCCAGGTACCTACGAGCAGTACTTC. It encodes CASSAPGTYEQYF.

Only one count was recorded for this clone. The CDR3: CASSASVGYEQFF. The CDR3 DNA sequence: TGTGCCAGCTCGGCTAGCGTTGGCTATGAGCAGTTCTTC. The chain couples TRBV2 to TRBJ2-1, with D perhaps matching TRBD2 (6 bases). CDR1 and CDR2 from the germline V gene are SNHLY and FYNNEI. CDR3 length: 13 amino acids. The V and J ends lost 8 bases and 8 bases respectively, with 16 bases between them.

On this clone: This same CDR3 is encoded by further DNA sequences in the sample. The genes are TRBV28 and TRBJ2-5; 12 bases agree with TRBD2. Germline-derived CDR1 and CDR2 are MDHEN and SYDVKM. The length of the CDR3 is 15 residues. J gave up 2 bases and V 5 bases, and 3 bases lay outside the gene matches. CDR3 in amino acids: CASSLTSGGQETQYF. CDR3 DNA sequence: TGTGCCAGCAGTCTGACTAGCGGGGGACAAGAGACCCAGTACTTC. Drawing the rest from reference TRBV28 and TRBJ2-5, the complete variable domain is DVKVTQSSRYLVKRTGEKVFLECVQDMDHENMFWYRQDPGLGLRLIYFSYDVKMKEKGDIPEGYSVSREKKERFSLILESASTNQTSMYLCASSLTSGGQETQYFGPGTRLLVL.

This chain joins TRBV19 and TRBJ2-3; TRBD2 might be the D (5 bases). CDR1 is LNHDA and CDR2 is SQIVND in the germline V gene (reference sequence). The CDR3 spans 14 residues. Deletions cut 8 bases from V and 4 bases from J, with 16 bases between. CDR3 amino acids: CASGWASTADTQYF. The CDR3 DNA follows: TGTGCCAGTGGGTGGGCTAGCACCGCAGATACGCAGTATTTT. The full variable domain, with the rest looked up from reference TRBV19 and TRBJ2-3, is DGGITQSPKYLFRKEGQNVTLSCEQNLNHDAMYWYRQDPGQGLRLIYYSQIVNDFQKGDIAEGYSVSREKKESFPLTVTSAQKNPTAFYLCASGWASTADTQYFGPGTRLTVL.

As concerns this clone: Germline and junction disagree at one end, which may indicate a read error. The chain has TRBV9 and TRBJ1-1; D ambiguous. Germline V gene sequence: CDR1 SGDLS, CDR2 YYNGEE. The CDR3 extends over 9 amino acids. DNA of the CDR3: TGTGCCAGCAGCGAGAGAGCGGCCTTT. Translating it yields CASSERAAF.

The chain combines TRBV7-2 with TRBJ2-3, with TRBD2 as a possible D gene (5 bases). The CDR3 runs 13 residues. V was cut by 5 bases and J by 5 bases, with 11 bases left in between. Germline V lookup: CDR1 SGHTA, CDR2 FQGNSA. In DNA form, the CDR3 reads TGTGCCAGCAGCGAGGGAGTAAAAGATACGCAGTATTTT. Translation gives CASSEGVKDTQYF.

This chain uses TRBV30 with TRBJ1-1; the match to TRBD1 covers 7 bases. From germline, CDR1 is GTSNPN and CDR2 SVGIG (reference sequence). Unmatched junction bases numbered 5, after V lost 4 bases and J lost 3 bases. This CDR3 contains 13 residues. The CDR3 nucleotides are TGTGCCTGGACGGACAGGTTGGACACTGAAGCTTTCTTT. This sequence encodes CAWTDRLDTEAFF. Full variable domain (rest looked up from reference TRBV30 and TRBJ1-1): SQTIHQWPATLVQPVGSPLSLECTVEGTSNPNLYWYRQAAGRGLQLLFYSVGIGQISSEVPQNLSASRPQDRQFILSSKKLLLSDSGFYLCAWTDRLDTEAFFGQGTRLTVV.

The chain is built from TRBV9 and TRBJ1-2, with a weak D call TRBD1 (5 bases). V shed 0 bases and J shed 8 bases, with 14 bases lying between them. The CDR3 has 14 residues. The germline CDR1 and CDR2 sequences are SGDLS and YYNGEE. This CDR3 is CASSVASDSGGYTF. In nucleotides, the CDR3 is TGTGCCAGCAGCGTAGCCTCTGACAGTGGGGGCTACACCTTC.

The V and J genes are TRBV7-9 and TRBJ1-2; D unclear. The V end lost 1 base, the J end lost 3 bases, and 12 bases lay between the germline ends. The germline V gene encodes CDR1 SEHNR and CDR2 FQNEAQ (reference sequence). CDR3 length equals 15 residues. The CDR3 reads CASSLVGKRDYGYTF. The CDR3 nucleotides read TGTGCCAGCAGCTTAGTTGGTAAACGGGACTATGGCTACACCTTC.

This clone was observed a few times. The chain has TRBV4-1 and TRBJ1-1, with TRBD1 matching over 7 bases. V gave up 2 bases and J gave up 5 bases; unmatched junction bases: 5. Germline CDR1 MGHRA, CDR2 YSYEKL. There are 14 residues in the CDR3. The CDR3 DNA follows: TGCGCCAGCAGCCAAAAGACAGGGAGAACTGAAGCTTTCTTT. Translating gives CASSQKTGRTEAFF.

The chain links TRBV5-1 to TRBJ1-1; 7 nucleotides agree with TRBD1. The CDR3 loop spans 15 amino acids. Trimming removed 2 bases from V and 8 bases from J; junction bases left unmatched: 12. Germline-derived CDR1 and CDR2 are SGHRS and YFSETQ. CDR3 bases: TGCGCCAGCAGCTTCCTACAGGGGTACAGTGGAGAAGCTTTCTTT. Its translation is CASSFLQGYSGEAFF.

The chain is built from TRBV5-1 and TRBJ2-3; 7 positions match TRBD1. V was clipped by 4 bases and J by 0 bases; unmatched bases: 8. There are 16 residues in the CDR3. CDR1 and CDR2 from the germline V gene are SGHRS and YFSETQ. The CDR3 here is CASSLGTATSTDTQYF. DNA of the CDR3: TGCGCCAGCAGCCTCGGGACAGCAACTAGCACAGATACGCAGTATTTT.

This chain uses TRBV19 with TRBJ2-5, with 10 bases aligning to TRBD2. The J segment lost 1 base and the V segment lost 5 bases, leaving 7 bases of the junction unmatched. Germline lookup yields CDR1 LNHDA and CDR2 SQIVND (reference sequence). The CDR3 contains 16 residues. In nucleotides, the CDR3 is TGTGCCAGTAGTTTCTTAGCGGGAGGAATCCAAGAGACCCAGTACTTC. Protein product: CASSFLAGGIQETQYF.

This CDR3 is CASSPWDRTYGYTF. CDR3 DNA sequence: TGTGCCAGCAGCCCTTGGGACAGGACCTATGGCTACACCTTC. The genes are TRBV5-6 and TRBJ1-2, with 8 bases identical to TRBD1. V dropped 4 bases and J dropped 4; count of bases not matched to a gene: 6. The CDR3 loop spans 14 amino acids. Per the germline V gene, CDR1 is SGHDT and CDR2 is YYEEEE.

The chain recombines TRBV29-1 with TRBJ2-7; D perhaps matches TRBD1 (6 bases). This CDR3 contains 13 residues. The V gene's germline CDR1 is SQVTM and CDR2 ANQGSEA. Trimming took 6 bases from V and 3 from J, leaving 15 bases between them. The DNA of the CDR3 is TGCAGCGTCACCACAGGGATCAGCTACGAGCAGTACTTC. Its translation: CSVTTGISYEQYF.

The CDR3 DNA reads TGTGCTAGTGGTTTGGTACGCGGATTAACCGGGGAGCTGTTTTTT. Residues: CASGLVRGLTGELFF. V is TRBV12-5 and J is TRBJ2-2; D gene unclear. V gave up 0 bases and J gave up 5 bases, with 10 bases separating them. The CDR3 has 15 residues. Germline CDR1 reads LGHNT; CDR2 reads FRNRAP.

The sample holds a few counts of this clone. The genes are TRBV6-4 and TRBJ2-2; TRBD1 matches at 7 bases. With 4 bases clipped from V and 4 bases from J, the junction kept 3 bases outside the gene matches. Germline CDR1 is MRHNA and CDR2 is SNTAGT. The CDR3 runs to 14 residues. The CDR3 sequence is CASSVDRVTGELFF. The CDR3 DNA sequence: TGTGCCAGCAGTGTTGACAGGGTCACCGGGGAGCTGTTTTTT.

V usage is TRBV7-8 and J usage is TRBJ1-1; perhaps TRBD1 as D (6 bases). Trimming pared 6 bases from V and 0 bases from J, leaving 14 bases between. CDR1 and CDR2 (germline): SGHVS, FQNEAQ. This CDR3 has 15 amino acids. CDR3 protein: CASSITGTMNTEAFF. The CDR3, as DNA: TGTGCCAGCAGTATAACCGGGACAATGAACACTGAAGCTTTCTTT.

The V call is TRBV4-1, the J call TRBJ1-1; D is possibly TRBD1 (6 bases). With 3 bases removed from V and 8 bases from J, the gap between germline ends came to 10 bases. The CDR3 sequence is 12 residues long. Germline V gives CDR1 MGHRA, CDR2 YSYEKL. In DNA form, the CDR3 reads TGCGCCAGCAGCCAGCTAACAGGGGAAGCTTTCTTT. This sequence encodes CASSQLTGEAFF.

The chain carries TRBV6-5 and TRBJ1-1, with TRBD1 matching 8 bases. J gave up 5 bases and V 0 bases, and 2 bases lay outside the gene matches. The CDR3 extends over 14 amino acids. CDR1 and CDR2 (germline): MNHEY, SVGAGI. This chain's CDR3 is CASSYSQGGTEAFF. The CDR3 region has the DNA TGTGCCAGCAGTTACTCACAGGGGGGTACTGAAGCTTTCTTT.

The chain combines TRBV2 with TRBJ2-1; the match to TRBD2 covers 12 bases. The germline gives CDR1 SNHLY, CDR2 FYNNEI. This CDR3 comprises 15 residues. The V segment lost 6 bases and the J segment 7 bases; nucleotides outside the gene matches: 7. This CDR3 reads CASRVLAGGGNEQFF. As DNA, the CDR3 is TGTGCCAGCAGGGTACTAGCGGGAGGTGGGAATGAGCAGTTCTTC.